The 27 T cell receptor beta chains listed next were all sequenced from one sample in a study of blood T cell repertoires in COVID-19 (dated by TCRdb to 2018 to 2020). Receptor libraries were prepared by the immunoSEQ multiplex PCR assay. TCRdb carries this immuneACCESS record with in-frame sequences only. Its versions omit some clonotypes, under half of them owing to an unresolved V gene in the studies checked, with the rest unexplained. The sample table holds around 100,000 clones, of which roughly 90% were seen once. 1.5% to 2% of the sample is held by the ten biggest clonotypes. The sample comprised peripheral blood. These receptor sequences come from a woman aged 45-65 years with COVID-19, enrolled during active disease.

The chain carries TRBV6-5 and TRBJ1-4; 9 nucleotides agree with TRBD1. This CDR3 contains 15 residues. Trimming at V came to 3 bases and at J to 4 bases, leaving 3 bases not matched to a gene. Germline CDR1 MNHEY, CDR2 SVGAGI. CDR3 amino acids: CASSYGTGNNEKLFF. CDR3 coding DNA: TGTGCCAGCAGTTATGGGACAGGGAATAATGAAAAACTGTTTTTT.

The rearrangement uses TRBV5-1 and TRBJ2-2; D is ambiguous. CDR3 length equals 13 residues. V dropped 4 bases and J dropped 6 bases, with 10 bases sitting between them. Germline V gene sequence: CDR1 SGHRS, CDR2 YFSETQ. Here the CDR3 reads CASSGTTAGELFF. The CDR3 coding sequence is TGCGCCAGCAGCGGAACTACGGCCGGGGAGCTGTTTTTT.

V is TRBV7-9 and J is TRBJ1-1; D might be TRBD1 (6 bases). Germline CDR1 is SEHNR and CDR2 is FQNEAQ (reference sequence). Trimming removed 5 bases from V and 6 bases from J, with 16 bases in between. The CDR3 is made up of 14 amino acids. This CDR3 reads CASSLPVQGPEAFF. Written as DNA, the CDR3 is TGTGCCAGCAGCCTACCGGTACAGGGCCCTGAAGCTTTCTTT.

This clone came up once. The chain recombines TRBV30 with TRBJ1-6; D remains unclear. CDR3 size: 17 residues. CDR1 is GTSNPN and CDR2 is SVGIG in the germline V gene (reference sequence). The V end lost 3 bases, the J end lost 7 bases, and 22 bases lay between the germline ends. The chain's CDR3 is CAWSRPPRGARNSPLHF. The CDR3 DNA reads as TGTGCCTGGAGCCGCCCCCCCCGGGGAGCAAGAAATTCACCCCTCCACTTT.

On this clone itself: This sample also contains other DNA sequences that code for the same CDR3. This sequence joins TRBV5-1 and TRBJ2-3; a possible D gene is TRBD2 (6 bases). Germline V gene sequence: CDR1 SGHRS, CDR2 YFSETQ. Trimming took off 0 bases at V and 1 base at J, with 6 bases between the two ends. The CDR3 has 14 amino acids. CDR3 coding DNA: TGCGCCAGCAGCTTGGCTAGCGGCACAGATACGCAGTATTTT. It is translated as CASSLASGTDTQYF.

The chain combines TRBV5-1 with TRBJ1-1; 8 positions agree with TRBD1. With 2 bases clipped from V and 11 bases from J, the junction kept 8 bases outside the gene matches. This CDR3 comprises 13 residues. The germline V gene encodes CDR1 SGHRS and CDR2 YFSETQ. Here the CDR3 DNA reads TGCGCCAGCAGCTTAGGCCAGGGGGCAGGTGCTTTCTTT. Translating it yields CASSLGQGAGAFF.

This chain links TRBV7-2 with TRBJ1-6; D is unclear. Per the germline V gene, CDR1 is SGHTA and CDR2 is FQGNSA. The CDR3 loop spans 17 amino acids. Trimming shortened V by 1 base and J by 2 bases, and 12 bases separated the two germline ends. CDR3 nucleotide sequence: TGTGCCAGCAGCTTAGAGGGCAGACTAGCCTATAATTCACCCCTCCACTTT. As protein: CASSLEGRLAYNSPLHF.

This chain links TRBV5-1 with TRBJ1-3; 10 bases are a match to TRBD1. Germline V lookup: CDR1 SGHRS, CDR2 YFSETQ. The CDR3 is 13 amino acids. Trimming cost V 3 bases and J 9 bases; bases outside gene matches: 3. CDR3 sequence reads: CASSSRTGGTIYF. The DNA of the CDR3 is TGCGCCAGCAGCTCCCGGACAGGGGGCACCATATATTTT.

This chain links TRBV25-1 with TRBJ2-4; 7 bases align to TRBD1. The trim removed 4 bases at V and 10 bases at J, leaving 4 bases unmatched. The CDR3 is made up of 12 amino acids. Germline V gene sequence: CDR1 MGHDK, CDR2 SYGVNS. CDR3 region: CASSGFRGIQYF. The CDR3 DNA is TGTGCCAGCAGTGGTTTCAGGGGGATTCAGTACTTC.

The chain joins TRBV24-1 to TRBJ1-6; TRBD1 aligns across 7 bases. This CDR3 comprises 15 residues. The junction had 11 bases not matched to a gene; V was cut back by 6 bases and J by 10 bases. Germline assignment: CDR1 KGHDR and CDR2 SFDVKD. CDR3 loop: CATSNPGQIRSPLHF. The CDR3 nucleotides read TGTGCCACCAGTAATCCGGGACAGATAAGGTCACCCCTCCACTTT.

The chain links TRBV27 to TRBJ2-7, with 10 bases fitting TRBD1. CDR3 length: 20 residues. CDR1 is MNHEY, CDR2 SMNVEV, per germline (reference sequence). The V segment lost 6 bases and the J segment 6 bases; nucleotides outside the gene matches: 26. This CDR3 reads CASRTNRRDRGLERFGEQYF. The DNA of the CDR3 is TGTGCCAGCAGGACAAACAGGCGGGACAGGGGATTAGAGAGGTTCGGCGAGCAGTACTTC.

The rearrangement uses TRBV6-6 and TRBJ2-7; D unresolved. Deletions cut 0 bases from V and 6 bases from J, with 9 bases between. CDR3 length: 13 residues. In germline, CDR1 is MNHNY, CDR2 SVGAGI (reference sequence). The CDR3 sequence is CASSYSRFGEQYV. Written as DNA, the CDR3 is TGTGCCAGCAGTTACTCGAGGTTTGGCGAGCAGTACGTC.

This sequence joins TRBV10-3 and TRBJ2-6; D gene unclear. Germline values: CDR1 ENHRY, CDR2 SYGVKD. This CDR3 region has 13 residues. The germline V and J ends were trimmed by 10 bases and 3 bases, with 10 bases remaining between them. The DNA of the CDR3 is TGTGCCACAGAAGAGCGTGGGGCCAACGTCCTGACTTTC. Its protein product is CATEERGANVLTF.

The CDR3 coding sequence is TGTGCCAGCAGTTTCGGGGATACGCAGTATTTT. This codes for CASSFGDTQYF. This sequence joins TRBV27 and TRBJ2-3; D uncertain. Germline loops: CDR1 MNHEY, CDR2 SMNVEV (reference sequence). This CDR3 is built from 11 residues. The V end lost 3 bases, the J end lost 6 bases, and 4 bases lay between the germline ends.

V usage is TRBV6-2 or TRBV6-3 and J usage is TRBJ1-5; 7 bases are a match to TRBD1. Germline loops: CDR1 MNHEY, CDR2 SVGEGT. The ends lost 4 bases at V and 7 bases at J; junction bases unmatched: 7. This CDR3 is built from 14 residues. CDR3 in amino acids: CASSSTGRYQPQHF. In DNA form, the CDR3 reads TGTGCCAGCAGTTCGACAGGGAGGTACCAGCCCCAGCATTTT.

The rearrangement uses TRBV11-3 and TRBJ1-1; D call uncertain. Germline CDR1 reads SGHNT; CDR2 reads YENEEA. The CDR3 contains 15 residues. V gave up 4 bases and J gave up 1 base, with 13 bases separating them. CDR3 protein: CASSSPAGANTEAFF. The CDR3 region has the DNA TGTGCCAGCAGCTCGCCGGCGGGAGCGAACACTGAAGCTTTCTTT.

The V gene is TRBV6-2 or TRBV6-3, the J gene TRBJ1-5; D unresolved. V gave up 2 bases and J gave up 7 bases, with 9 bases separating them. CDR1 MNHEY and CDR2 SVGEGT come from the germline V gene. This CDR3 comprises 13 residues. CDR3 coding DNA: TGTGCCAGCAGTTACGCCTTCTACCAGCCCCAGCATTTT. This gives the protein CASSYAFYQPQHF.

The V and J genes are TRBV13 and TRBJ1-6; 10 bases line up with TRBD1. V gave up 3 bases and J gave up 10 bases; unmatched junction bases: 6. The CDR3 is 15 residues long. From germline, CDR1 is PRHDT and CDR2 FYEKMQ (reference sequence). CDR3 sequence reads: CASSLTGTGESPLHF. The CDR3 DNA follows: TGTGCCAGCAGCTTGACCGGGACAGGGGAATCACCCCTCCACTTT.

The gene calls are TRBV6-5 and TRBJ1-4; D is uncertain. The CDR3 extends over 14 amino acids. V lost 5 bases and J 7 bases, leaving 14 bases between the germline ends. Per the germline V gene, CDR1 is MNHEY and CDR2 is SVGAGI. The CDR3 bases are TGTGCCAGCAGTCATACCCTTGGCCGTGAAAAACTGTTTTTT. Translated: CASSHTLGREKLFF.

The CDR3 DNA reads TGTGCCAGCAGCCAAGGTCAGGGGGCATATGGCTACACCTTC. Protein sequence: CASSQGQGAYGYTF. The chain has TRBV3-1 (or the pseudogene TRBV3-2) and TRBJ1-2, with 8 nucleotides matching TRBD1. The CDR3 contains 14 residues. The V segment lost 1 base and the J segment 5 bases; nucleotides outside the gene matches: 3. Germline-derived CDR1 and CDR2 are LGHDT and YNNKEL (reference sequence).

CDR3: CASSTISGFTEAFF. CDR3 DNA: TGTGCCAGTAGCACGATTTCCGGGTTCACTGAAGCTTTCTTT. The chain recombines TRBV19 with TRBJ1-1; D call uncertain. In germline, CDR1 is LNHDA, CDR2 SQIVND (reference sequence). The CDR3 sequence is 14 residues long. With 6 bases removed from V and 4 bases from J, the gap between germline ends came to 15 bases.

The DNA of the CDR3 is TGTGCCAGCAGCGCTATGACGGGAAGTCAGCCCCAGCATTTT. It encodes CASSAMTGSQPQHF. This rearrangement joins TRBV6-5 to TRBJ1-5, with D hard to call. The CDR3 runs to 14 residues. V was trimmed by 6 bases and J by 6 bases, leaving 15 bases between them. Germline CDR1 is MNHEY and CDR2 is SVGAGI.

For this clone: One end of the junction does not line up with germline, which may come from a read error. The chain carries TRBV5-5 and TRBJ2-3, with 9 bases lining up with TRBD2. In germline, CDR1 is SGHKS, CDR2 YYEKEE (reference sequence). The CDR3 is made up of 18 amino acids. The CDR3 here is CASTLGIAGVLSTDTQYF. CDR3 coding DNA: TGTGCCAGCACCTTGGGGATAGCGGGGGTCCTTAGCACAGATACGCAGTATTTT.

The rearrangement uses TRBV28 and TRBJ1-5; TRBD1 is a possible D gene (6 bases). V dropped 2 bases and J dropped 3 bases, with 11 bases sitting between them. Germline CDR1 and CDR2: MDHEN and SYDVKM. The CDR3 is made up of 15 amino acids. CDR3 coding DNA: TGTGCCAGCAGTTTAGGGGGGGCAGACAATCAGCCCCAGCATTTT. Residues: CASSLGGADNQPQHF. The full variable domain, completed using reference TRBV28 and TRBJ1-5, is DVKVTQSSRYLVKRTGEKVFLECVQDMDHENMFWYRQDPGLGLRLIYFSYDVKMKEKGDIPEGYSVSREKKERFSLILESASTNQTSMYLCASSLGGADNQPQHFGDGTRLSIL.

This chain links TRBV5-1 with TRBJ1-5; TRBD1 agrees at 8 bases. Trimming removed 5 bases from V and 4 bases from J; junction bases left unmatched: 14. CDR1 is SGHRS and CDR2 is YFSETQ in the germline V gene. CDR3 length: 17 amino acids. The CDR3 DNA is TGCGCCAGCAGTCCCACGACAGGGGTGGTCCCTAATCAGCCCCAGCATTTT. It is translated as CASSPTTGVVPNQPQHF.

The J gene is TRBJ2-3, the V gene TRBV19; TRBD1 agrees at 8 bases. The CDR3 has 15 amino acids. Losses at the gene ends were 5 bases for V and 7 bases for J; bases not matched to a gene: 11. The germline gives CDR1 LNHDA, CDR2 SQIVND (reference sequence). In DNA, the CDR3 is TGTGCCAGTAGTCCTAAGACAGGGGTGCAAAATACGCAGTATTTT. Translation: CASSPKTGVQNTQYF.

The chain recombines TRBV7-2 with TRBJ2-1; a weak D match, TRBD1 (5 bases). The CDR3 totals 17 residues. Germline V gene data show CDR1 as SGHTA and CDR2 as FQGNSA. Between the trimmed V and J ends, which lost 6 bases and 4 bases, there was a span of 22 bases. CDR3 protein: CASRRTRPDGSYNEQFF. For the CDR3, the DNA is TGTGCCAGCAGGAGGACACGACCGGACGGATCTTACAATGAGCAGTTCTTC.